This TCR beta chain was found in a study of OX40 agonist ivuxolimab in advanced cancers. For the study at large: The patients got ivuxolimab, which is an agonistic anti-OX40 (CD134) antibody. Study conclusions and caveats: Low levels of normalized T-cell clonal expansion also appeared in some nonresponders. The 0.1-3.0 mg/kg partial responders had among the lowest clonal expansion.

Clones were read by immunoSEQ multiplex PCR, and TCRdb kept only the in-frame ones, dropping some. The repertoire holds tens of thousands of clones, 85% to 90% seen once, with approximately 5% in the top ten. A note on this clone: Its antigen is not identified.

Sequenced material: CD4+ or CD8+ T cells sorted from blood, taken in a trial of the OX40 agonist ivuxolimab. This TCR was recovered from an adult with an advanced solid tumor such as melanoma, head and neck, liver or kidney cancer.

The CDR3 loop reads CASSFPMGAPPAGGSTDTQYF. CDR3 nucleotide sequence: TGCGCCAGCAGCTTCCCTATGGGGGCGCCGCCAGCGGGAGGGAGCACAGATACGCAGTATTTT. This chain joins TRBV5-1 and TRBJ2-3, with 10 bases aligning to TRBD2. The length of the CDR3 is 21 residues. CDR1 and CDR2 (germline): SGHRS, YFSETQ. Trimming took 2 bases from V and 0 from J; bases not matched to a gene: 18.